Listed here are 12 T cell receptor beta chains from one sample, sequenced in a study of blood T cells in healthy people across ages. Together with a sample-barcoded 5' primer, a J-beta primer mix was included in a second PCR lasting about 6 to 11 cycles. TCRdb called the 5' RACE reads again in MiXCR, with one record for every CDR3 protein. The table has 1.5 million to 2 million distinct CDR3 sequences, under 30% seen once. The sequencing sample was made of blood. The receptors come from a woman aged 25 to 39 in good health.

This clonotype has a handful of counts. The rearrangement joins TRBV29-1 to TRBJ2-1; 8 bases align to TRBD1. Looked up from germline, CDR1 is SQVTM and CDR2 is ANQGSEA. The CDR3 has 14 residues. Losses at the gene ends were 8 bases for V and 3 bases for J; bases not matched to a gene: 9. The CDR3 DNA reads as TGCAGCCTTAGGGGCAGGGGGCGCTACAATGAGCAGTTCTTC. Its protein is CSLRGRGRYNEQFF.

V is TRBV7-2 and J is TRBJ2-7; 7 bases map to TRBD2. J was trimmed by 5 bases and V by 4 bases; bases with no gene match: 11. The CDR3 extends over 15 amino acids. The V gene's germline CDR1 is SGHTA and CDR2 FQGNSA. In DNA, the CDR3 is TGTGCCAGCAGCTCCTTGGCGGGAGTAGTGGACGAGCAGTACTTC. It is translated as CASSSLAGVVDEQYF.

The V and J genes are TRBV7-9 and TRBJ2-4, with D possibly TRBD1 on 6 matching bases. V dropped 8 bases and J dropped 13 bases, with 27 bases sitting between them. The germline CDR1 and CDR2 sequences are SEHNR and FQNEAQ (reference sequence). The CDR3 is made up of 15 amino acids. The CDR3 sequence is CASADRDTSYNEQYF. The DNA for the CDR3 is TGTGCCAGCGCAGACCGGGACACCTCATACAATGAGCAGTACTTC.

The chain couples TRBV5-6 to TRBJ2-3; TRBD2 matches 9 bases. V was clipped by 5 bases and J by 2 bases; unmatched bases: 12. The CDR3 has 17 amino acids. In germline, CDR1 is SGHDT, CDR2 YYEEEE. In DNA form, the CDR3 reads TGTGCCAGCAGTTTGACCTCTAGCGGGATCGTCACAGATACGCAGTATTTT. Translated: CASSLTSSGIVTDTQYF.

The sample holds a few counts of this clonotype. This chain joins TRBV5-1 and TRBJ2-3; D might be TRBD2 (6 bases). The CDR3 is made up of 16 amino acids. Germline CDR1 reads SGHRS; CDR2 reads YFSETQ. V was trimmed by 4 bases and J by 2 bases, leaving 17 bases between them. CDR3 nucleotide sequence: TGCGCCAGCAGCGGCCGTCGGGAGCGGAACACAGATACGCAGTATTTT. Translation: CASSGRRERNTDTQYF.

Only a few counts were recorded for this clonotype. The CDR3, as DNA: TGCAGTGCAGAGGCCCCTAGCGGCTACAATGAGCAGTTCTTC. Translated: CSAEAPSGYNEQFF. V usage is TRBV20-1 and J usage is TRBJ2-1; 7 bases are shared with TRBD2. Germline V gene sequence: CDR1 DFQATT, CDR2 SNEGSKA (reference sequence). This CDR3 spans 14 amino acids. V lost 6 bases and J lost 3; bases outside the gene matches: 8.

This clonotype was detected ten times or more. The chain recombines TRBV5-1 with TRBJ2-7, with 10 bases aligning to TRBD1. The CDR3 runs to 14 residues. V lost 3 bases and J lost 5; bases outside the gene matches: 5. CDR1 and CDR2 (germline): SGHRS, YFSETQ. The CDR3 is CASSYDRGRNEQYF. CDR3 DNA: TGCGCCAGCAGCTACGACAGGGGGCGGAACGAGCAGTACTTC.

This clonotype was detected a few times. The chain uses TRBV7-2 and TRBJ2-3; D is possibly TRBD2 (5 bases). This CDR3 region has 15 residues. V was clipped by 0 bases and J by 6 bases, with 13 bases between them. Germline loops: CDR1 SGHTA, CDR2 FQGNSA. Here the CDR3 reads CASSLASAGGDTQYF. The CDR3 nucleotides are TGTGCCAGCAGCTTAGCTAGCGCGGGCGGGGATACGCAGTATTTT.

Points on this clonotype: A much larger clone is a single base away; this may be a read error. This sequence joins TRBV20-1 and TRBJ2-5; D unresolved. The CDR3 is 13 amino acids. Germline CDR1 DFQATT, CDR2 SNEGSKA (reference sequence). V lost 5 bases to trimming and J lost 0 bases, with 10 bases between them. The CDR3 coding sequence is TGCAGTGCTTTGAACGAGAACCAAGAGACCCAGTACTTC. Translation gives CSALNENQETQYF.

The table lists this clonotype with a count of one. V usage is TRBV28 and J usage is TRBJ2-7; possibly TRBD1 for D (6 bases). The germline V gene has CDR1 MDHEN and CDR2 SYDVKM. With 7 bases removed from V and 5 bases from J, the gap between germline ends came to 12 bases. The length of the CDR3 is 12 residues. DNA of the CDR3: TGTGCCAGCACAGGGGCTAGGCACGAGCAGTACTTC. Encoded protein: CASTGARHEQYF.

The chain uses TRBV6-5 and TRBJ1-2; D is perhaps TRBD1 (5 bases). Trimming cost V 8 bases and J 8 bases, with 15 bases left between them. The CDR3 length is 12 residues. Germline CDR1 reads MNHEY; CDR2 reads SVGAGI. Written as DNA, the CDR3 is TGTGCCAGCCGTGGACTCAGGGTCGGCTACACCTTC. It codes for CASRGLRVGYTF.

The gene calls are TRBV29-1 and TRBJ2-4; the match to TRBD2 covers 10 bases. Per the germline V gene, CDR1 is SQVTM and CDR2 is ANQGSEA. Unmatched junction bases numbered 14, after V lost 5 bases and J lost 13 bases. This CDR3 has 14 amino acids. CDR3 amino acids: CSVRAAGGPSEQYF. The DNA for the CDR3 is TGCAGCGTTAGGGCAGCGGGAGGGCCTAGTGAGCAGTACTTC.